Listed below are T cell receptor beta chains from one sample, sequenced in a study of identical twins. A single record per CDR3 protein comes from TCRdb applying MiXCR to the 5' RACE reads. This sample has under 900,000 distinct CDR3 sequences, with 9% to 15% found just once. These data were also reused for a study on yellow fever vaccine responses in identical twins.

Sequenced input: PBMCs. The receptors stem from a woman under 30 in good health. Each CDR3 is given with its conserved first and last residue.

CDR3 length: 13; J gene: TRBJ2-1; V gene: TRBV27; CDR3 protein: CASSLRQGGEQFF
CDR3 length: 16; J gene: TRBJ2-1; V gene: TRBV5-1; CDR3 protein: CPSSLPAGGVNEKQFF
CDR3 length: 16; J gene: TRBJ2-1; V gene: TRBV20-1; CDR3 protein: CSAPPRTSGRWNEQFF
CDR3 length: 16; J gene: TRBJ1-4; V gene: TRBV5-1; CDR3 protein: CASSLRPPRTDEKLFF
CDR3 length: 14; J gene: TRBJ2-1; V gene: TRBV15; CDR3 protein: CATSRQNKDNEQFF
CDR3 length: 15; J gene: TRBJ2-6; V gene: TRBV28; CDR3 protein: CASRDTLSGANVLTF
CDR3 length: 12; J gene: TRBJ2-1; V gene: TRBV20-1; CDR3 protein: CSAPGTGDEQFF
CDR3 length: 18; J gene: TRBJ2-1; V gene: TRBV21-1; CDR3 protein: CASSKVVAGTSGYNEQFF
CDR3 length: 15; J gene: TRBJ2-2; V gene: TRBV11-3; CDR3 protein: CASSLDGESTGELFF
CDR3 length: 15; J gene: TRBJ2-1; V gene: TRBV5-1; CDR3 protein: CASKEGSLKSDEQFF
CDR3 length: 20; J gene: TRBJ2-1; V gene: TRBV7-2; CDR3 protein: CASSLRLTGFVQSGGPEQFF
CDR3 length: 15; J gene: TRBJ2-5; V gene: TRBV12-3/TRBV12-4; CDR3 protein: CASRASGPTTHRQYF
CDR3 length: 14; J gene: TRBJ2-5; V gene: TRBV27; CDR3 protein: CASSLFGPAQTQYF
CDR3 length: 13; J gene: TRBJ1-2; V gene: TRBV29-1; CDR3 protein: CSVEDLENYGYTF
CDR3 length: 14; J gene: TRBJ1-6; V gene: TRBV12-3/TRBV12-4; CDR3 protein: CASRTGSDNSPLHF
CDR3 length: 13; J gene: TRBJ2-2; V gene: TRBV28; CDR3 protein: CASTGVNTGELFF
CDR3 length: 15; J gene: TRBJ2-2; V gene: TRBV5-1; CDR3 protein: CASSLRQGAAGELFF
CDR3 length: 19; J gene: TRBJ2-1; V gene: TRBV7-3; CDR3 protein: CASSLTVGLAGGSKNEQFF
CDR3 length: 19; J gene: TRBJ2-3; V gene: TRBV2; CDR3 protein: CASSDGGGYGGGRPDTQYF
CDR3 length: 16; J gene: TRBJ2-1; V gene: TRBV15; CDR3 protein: CATSDRRRTRGNEQFF
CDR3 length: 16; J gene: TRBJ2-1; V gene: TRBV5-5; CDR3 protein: CASSAHRAGVGNEQFF
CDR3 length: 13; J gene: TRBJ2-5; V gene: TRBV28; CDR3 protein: CASSPGSLETQYF
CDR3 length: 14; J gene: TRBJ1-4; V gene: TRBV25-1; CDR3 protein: CASRTPGGGEKLFF
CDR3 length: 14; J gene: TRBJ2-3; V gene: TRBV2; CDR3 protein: CASNGGSRTDTQYF
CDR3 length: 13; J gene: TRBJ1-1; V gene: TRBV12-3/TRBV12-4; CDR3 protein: CASSLLWTGVTFF
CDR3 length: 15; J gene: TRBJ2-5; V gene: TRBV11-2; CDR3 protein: CASSLDWGSQETQYF
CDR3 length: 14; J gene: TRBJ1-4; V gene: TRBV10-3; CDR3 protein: CAAGGSGSNEKLFF
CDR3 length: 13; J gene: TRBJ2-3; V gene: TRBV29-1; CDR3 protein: CSVVAGVADTQYF
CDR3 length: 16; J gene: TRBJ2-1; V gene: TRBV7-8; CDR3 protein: CASSVTPSERYNEQFF
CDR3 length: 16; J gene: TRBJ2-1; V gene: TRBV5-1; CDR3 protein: CASSLASGLVYNEQFF
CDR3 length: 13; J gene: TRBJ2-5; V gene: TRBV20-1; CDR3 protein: CPSDPLAQETQYF
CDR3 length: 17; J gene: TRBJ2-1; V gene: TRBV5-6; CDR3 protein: CASSRTAFFGSYNEQFF
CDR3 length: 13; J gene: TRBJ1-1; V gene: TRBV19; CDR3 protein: CASSISGRTEAFF
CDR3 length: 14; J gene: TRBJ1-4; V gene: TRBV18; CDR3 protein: CASSPDRKSEKLFF
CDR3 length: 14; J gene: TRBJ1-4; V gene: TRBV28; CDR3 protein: CASSFGRSWEKLFF
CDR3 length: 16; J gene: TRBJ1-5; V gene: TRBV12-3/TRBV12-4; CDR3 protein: CASRADRGLSNQPQHF
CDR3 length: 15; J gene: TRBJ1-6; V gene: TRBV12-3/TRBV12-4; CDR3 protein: CASSLKRGQDSPLHF
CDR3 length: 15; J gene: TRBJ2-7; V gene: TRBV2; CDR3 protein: CASSSPRDTTYEQYF
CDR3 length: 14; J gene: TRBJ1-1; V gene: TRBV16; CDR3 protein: CASSQGTGYTEAFF
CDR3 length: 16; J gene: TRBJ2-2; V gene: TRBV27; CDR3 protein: CASSSSGQSNTGELFF
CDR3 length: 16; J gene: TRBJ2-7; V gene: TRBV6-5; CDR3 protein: CASSYLGLAGTYEQYF
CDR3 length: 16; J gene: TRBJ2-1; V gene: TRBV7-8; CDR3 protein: CASSPVTSGSYNEQFF
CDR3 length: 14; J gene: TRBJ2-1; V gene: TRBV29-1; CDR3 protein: CSLGLAGTYNEQFF